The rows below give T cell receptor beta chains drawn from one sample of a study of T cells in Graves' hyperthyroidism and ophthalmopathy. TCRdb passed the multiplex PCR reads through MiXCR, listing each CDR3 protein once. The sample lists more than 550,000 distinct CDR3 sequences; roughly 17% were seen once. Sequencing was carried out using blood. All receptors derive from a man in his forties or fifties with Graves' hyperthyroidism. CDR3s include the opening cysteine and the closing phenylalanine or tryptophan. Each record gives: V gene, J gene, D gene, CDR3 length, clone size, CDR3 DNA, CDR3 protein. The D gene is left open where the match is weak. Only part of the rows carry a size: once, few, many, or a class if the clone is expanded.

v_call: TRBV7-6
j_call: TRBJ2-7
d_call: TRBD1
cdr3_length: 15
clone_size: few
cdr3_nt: TGTGCCAGCAGCTTAGTCTTCGTGGACAGGGGCGAGCAGTACTTC
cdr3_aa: CASSLVFVDRGEQYF

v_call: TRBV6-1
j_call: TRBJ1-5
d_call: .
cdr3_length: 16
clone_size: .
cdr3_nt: TGTGCCAGCAGTCCCGGGAGGGGGGGCCCTAATCAGCCCCAGCATTTT
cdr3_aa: CASSPGRGGPNQPQHF

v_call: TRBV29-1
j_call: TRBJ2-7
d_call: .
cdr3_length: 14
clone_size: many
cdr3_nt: TGCAGCGTTGTGGTAGGACAGTCCTCCTACGAGCAGTACTTC
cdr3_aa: CSVVVGQSSYEQYF

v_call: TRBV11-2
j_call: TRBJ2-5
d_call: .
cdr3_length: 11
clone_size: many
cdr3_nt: TGTGCCAGCAGCGCGACGGAGACCCAGTACTTC
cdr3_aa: CASSATETQYF

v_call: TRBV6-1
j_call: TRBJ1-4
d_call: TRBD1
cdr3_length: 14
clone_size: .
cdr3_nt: TGTGCCAGCACCCGGGACAGAATTAATGAAAAACTGTTTTTT
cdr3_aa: CASTRDRINEKLFF

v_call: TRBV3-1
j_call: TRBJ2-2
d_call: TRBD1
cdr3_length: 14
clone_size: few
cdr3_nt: TGTGCCACCAAGGACAGGGACGGCACCGGGGAGCTGTTTTTT
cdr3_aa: CATKDRDGTGELFF

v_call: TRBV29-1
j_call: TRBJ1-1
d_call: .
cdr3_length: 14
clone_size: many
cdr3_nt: TGCAGCGTTGAAGGGGGCCGGGGGCGCGCTGAAGCTTTCTTT
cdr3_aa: CSVEGGRGRAEAFF

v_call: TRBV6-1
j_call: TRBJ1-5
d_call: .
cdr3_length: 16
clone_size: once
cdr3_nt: TGTGCCAGCAGTGCCCTGTCAGGGCGGGGCAATCAGCCCCAGCATTTT
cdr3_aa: CASSALSGRGNQPQHF

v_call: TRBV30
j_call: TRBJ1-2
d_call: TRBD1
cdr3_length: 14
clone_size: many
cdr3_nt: TGTGCCTTTGGGGGGACAGGAGATAACTATGGCTACACCTTC
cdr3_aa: CAFGGTGDNYGYTF

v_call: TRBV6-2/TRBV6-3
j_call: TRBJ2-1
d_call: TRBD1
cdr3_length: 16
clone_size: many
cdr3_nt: TGTGCCAGCAGTTACTCGACAGGGGGTTCCTACAATGAGCAGTTCTTC
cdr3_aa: CASSYSTGGSYNEQFF

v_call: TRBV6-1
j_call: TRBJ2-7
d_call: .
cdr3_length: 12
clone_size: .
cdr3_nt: TGTGCCAGCGGGGTGGGGGCCTACGAGCAGTACTTC
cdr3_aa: CASGVGAYEQYF

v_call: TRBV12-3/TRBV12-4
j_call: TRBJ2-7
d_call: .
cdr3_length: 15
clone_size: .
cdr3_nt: TGTGCCAGCAGTTTCGGGGGGACAGCCTCCTACGAGCAGTACTTC
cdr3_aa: CASSFGGTASYEQYF

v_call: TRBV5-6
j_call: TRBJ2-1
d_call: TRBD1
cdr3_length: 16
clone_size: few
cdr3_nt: TGTGCCAGCAGCGTACTTAGTACAGGGGTCCACAATGAGCAGTTCTTC
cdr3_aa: CASSVLSTGVHNEQFF

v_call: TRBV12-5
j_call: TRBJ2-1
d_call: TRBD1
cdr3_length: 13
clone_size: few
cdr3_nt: TGTGCAACCCGACAGGGTCTGGGGCATGAGCAGTTCTTC
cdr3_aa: CATRQGLGHEQFF

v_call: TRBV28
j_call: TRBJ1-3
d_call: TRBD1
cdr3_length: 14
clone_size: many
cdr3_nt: TGTGCCAGCATCGACAGGGGGACTGGAAACACCATATATTTT
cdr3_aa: CASIDRGTGNTIYF

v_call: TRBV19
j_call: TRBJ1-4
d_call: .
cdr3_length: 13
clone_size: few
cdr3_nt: TGTGCCAGTAGTCGGCAGTTGCTTGAAAAACTGTTTTTT
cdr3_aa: CASSRQLLEKLFF

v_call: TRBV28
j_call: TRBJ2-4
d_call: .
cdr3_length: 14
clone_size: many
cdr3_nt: TGTGCCAGCAGCCAGACAGGGAGGGGGAACATTCAGTACTTC
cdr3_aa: CASSQTGRGNIQYF

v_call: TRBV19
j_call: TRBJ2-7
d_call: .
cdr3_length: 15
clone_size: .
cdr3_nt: TGTGCCAGTAGTATAGTTCACGAACCGCCCTACGAGCAGTACTTC
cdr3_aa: CASSIVHEPPYEQYF

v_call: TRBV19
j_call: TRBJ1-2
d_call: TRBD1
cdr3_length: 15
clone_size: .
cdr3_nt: TGTGCCAGTAGTACCCGGGACAGGGTCGGCTATGGCTACACCTTC
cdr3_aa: CASSTRDRVGYGYTF

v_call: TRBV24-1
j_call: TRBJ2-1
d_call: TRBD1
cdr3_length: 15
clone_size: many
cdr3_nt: TGTGCCACCAGTGGAGACAGGGCACACTTTAATGAGCAGTTCTTC
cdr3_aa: CATSGDRAHFNEQFF

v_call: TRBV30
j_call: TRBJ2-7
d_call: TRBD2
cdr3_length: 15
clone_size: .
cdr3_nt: TGTGCCTGGAGGAAACTAGCGGGAGGTCGCCACGAGCAGTACTTC
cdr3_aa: CAWRKLAGGRHEQYF

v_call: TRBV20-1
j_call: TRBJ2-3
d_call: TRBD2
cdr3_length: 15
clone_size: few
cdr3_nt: TGCAGTGCTAGTGTCGCCAGCGGGAGTTCAGATACGCAGTATTTT
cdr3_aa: CSASVASGSSDTQYF

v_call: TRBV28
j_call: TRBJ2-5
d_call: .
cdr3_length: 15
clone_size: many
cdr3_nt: TGTGCCAGCAGTTCCCCGCCGGGATACCAAGAGACCCAGTACTTC
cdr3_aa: CASSSPPGYQETQYF

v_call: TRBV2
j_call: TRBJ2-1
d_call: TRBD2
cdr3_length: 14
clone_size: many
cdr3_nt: TGTGCCAGCATCCGGGAGGGCCGGTACAATGAGCAGTTCTTC
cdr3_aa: CASIREGRYNEQFF

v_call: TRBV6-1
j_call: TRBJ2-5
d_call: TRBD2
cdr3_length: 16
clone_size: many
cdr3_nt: TGTGCCAGCAGTGGGGTCCAGCGGGAGGACCAAGAGACCCAGTACTTC
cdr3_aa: CASSGVQREDQETQYF

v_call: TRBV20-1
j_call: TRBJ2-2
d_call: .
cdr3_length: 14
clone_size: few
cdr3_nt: TGCAGTGCTAGAGACAGGGGGAACACCGGGGAGCTGTTTTTT
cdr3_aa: CSARDRGNTGELFF

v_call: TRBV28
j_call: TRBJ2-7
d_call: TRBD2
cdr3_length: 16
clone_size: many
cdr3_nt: TGTGCCAGCAGTCGGTCGGGGGGAAGGGAGCGCCACGAGCAGTACTTC
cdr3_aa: CASSRSGGRERHEQYF

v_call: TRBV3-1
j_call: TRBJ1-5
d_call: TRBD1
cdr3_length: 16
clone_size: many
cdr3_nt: TGTGCCAGCAGCCAAGACCTGGGGACAGGGGGTCAGCCCCAGCATTTT
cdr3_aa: CASSQDLGTGGQPQHF

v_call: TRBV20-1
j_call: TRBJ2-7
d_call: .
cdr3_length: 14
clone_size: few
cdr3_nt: TGCAGTGCTAGAAGGGACGAGATGGCCTACGAGCAGTACTTC
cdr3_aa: CSARRDEMAYEQYF

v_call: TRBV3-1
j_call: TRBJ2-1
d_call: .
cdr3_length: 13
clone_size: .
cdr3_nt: TGTGCCAGCAGCCACGGTTATTACAATGAGCAGTTCTTC
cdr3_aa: CASSHGYYNEQFF

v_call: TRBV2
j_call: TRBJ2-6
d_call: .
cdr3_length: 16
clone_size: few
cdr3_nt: TGTGCCAGCTCAACCGCCCCGCAATCTGGGGCCAACGTCCTGACTTTC
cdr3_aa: CASSTAPQSGANVLTF

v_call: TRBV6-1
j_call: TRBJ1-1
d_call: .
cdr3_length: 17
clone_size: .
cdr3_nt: TGTGCCAGCAGTGAAGCGGTGGGGAACATGGAGGACACTGGAGCTTTCTTT
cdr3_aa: CASSEAVGNMEDTGAFF

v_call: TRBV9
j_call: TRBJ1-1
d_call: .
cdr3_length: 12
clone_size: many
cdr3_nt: TGTGCCAGCACCCCCGAGGACACTGAAGCTTTCTTT
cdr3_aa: CASTPEDTEAFF

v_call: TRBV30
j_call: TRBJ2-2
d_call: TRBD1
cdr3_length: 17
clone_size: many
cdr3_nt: TGTGCCTGGAGTGGTTTTAGAGGGACAGGGGATACCGGGGAGCTGTTTTTT
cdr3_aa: CAWSGFRGTGDTGELFF

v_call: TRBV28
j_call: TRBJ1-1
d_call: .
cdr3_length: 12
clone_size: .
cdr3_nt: TGTGCCAGCAGTTTAAAGGGTCTTGAAGCTTTCTTT
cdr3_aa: CASSLKGLEAFF

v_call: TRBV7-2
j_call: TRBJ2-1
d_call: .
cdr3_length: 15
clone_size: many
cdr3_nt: TGTGCCATTCTGGGCGGGGCATACATCTACAATGAGCAGTTCTTC
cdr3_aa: CAILGGAYIYNEQFF

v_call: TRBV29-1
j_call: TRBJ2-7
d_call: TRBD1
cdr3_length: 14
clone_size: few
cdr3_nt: TGCAGCGTCTCAAACGGGGGACAGGGATACGAGCAGTACTTC
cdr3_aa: CSVSNGGQGYEQYF

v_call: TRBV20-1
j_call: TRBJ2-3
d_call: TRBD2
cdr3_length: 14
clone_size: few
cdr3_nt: TGCAGTGCTACACTAGCGAATGGGGCAGATACGCAGTATTTT
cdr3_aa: CSATLANGADTQYF

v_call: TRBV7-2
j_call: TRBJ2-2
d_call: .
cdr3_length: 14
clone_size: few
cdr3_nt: TGTGCCAGTACCGAAGGACACTACACCGGGGAGCTGTTTTTT
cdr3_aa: CASTEGHYTGELFF

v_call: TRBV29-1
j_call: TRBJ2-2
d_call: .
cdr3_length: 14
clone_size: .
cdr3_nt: TGCAGCGTTGGGCGGCAGGGAAACACCGGGGAGCTGTTTTTT
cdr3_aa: CSVGRQGNTGELFF

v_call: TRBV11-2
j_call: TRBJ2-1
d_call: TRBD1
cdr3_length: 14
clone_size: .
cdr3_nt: TGTGCCAGCAGCTTAGACGGGACAGGGGGTCGGCAGTTCTTC
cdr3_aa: CASSLDGTGGRQFF

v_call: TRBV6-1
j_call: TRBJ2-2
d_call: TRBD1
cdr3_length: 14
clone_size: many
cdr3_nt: TGTGCCAGCGACCGGGACAGGGCCCCCGGGGAGCTGTTTTTT
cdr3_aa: CASDRDRAPGELFF

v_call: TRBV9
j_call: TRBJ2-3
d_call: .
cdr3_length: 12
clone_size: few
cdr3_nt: TGTGCCAGCAGCGCTGACACAGATACGCAGTATTTT
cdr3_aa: CASSADTDTQYF